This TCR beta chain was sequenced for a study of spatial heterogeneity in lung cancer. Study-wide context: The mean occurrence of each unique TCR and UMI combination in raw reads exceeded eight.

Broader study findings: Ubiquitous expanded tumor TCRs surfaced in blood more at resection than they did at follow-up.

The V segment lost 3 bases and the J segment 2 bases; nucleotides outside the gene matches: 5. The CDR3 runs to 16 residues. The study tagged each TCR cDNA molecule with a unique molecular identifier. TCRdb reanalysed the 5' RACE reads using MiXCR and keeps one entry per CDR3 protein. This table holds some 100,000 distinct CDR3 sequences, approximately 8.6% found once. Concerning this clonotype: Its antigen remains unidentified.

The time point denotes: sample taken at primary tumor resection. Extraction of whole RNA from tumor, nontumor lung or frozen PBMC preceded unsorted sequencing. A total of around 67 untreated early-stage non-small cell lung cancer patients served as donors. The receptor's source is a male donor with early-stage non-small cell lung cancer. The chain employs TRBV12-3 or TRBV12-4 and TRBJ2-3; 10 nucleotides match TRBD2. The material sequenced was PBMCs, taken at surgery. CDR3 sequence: CASSLTSGRNTDTQYF. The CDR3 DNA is TGTGCCAGCAGTTTGACTAGCGGGCGAAACACAGATACGCAGTATTTT.